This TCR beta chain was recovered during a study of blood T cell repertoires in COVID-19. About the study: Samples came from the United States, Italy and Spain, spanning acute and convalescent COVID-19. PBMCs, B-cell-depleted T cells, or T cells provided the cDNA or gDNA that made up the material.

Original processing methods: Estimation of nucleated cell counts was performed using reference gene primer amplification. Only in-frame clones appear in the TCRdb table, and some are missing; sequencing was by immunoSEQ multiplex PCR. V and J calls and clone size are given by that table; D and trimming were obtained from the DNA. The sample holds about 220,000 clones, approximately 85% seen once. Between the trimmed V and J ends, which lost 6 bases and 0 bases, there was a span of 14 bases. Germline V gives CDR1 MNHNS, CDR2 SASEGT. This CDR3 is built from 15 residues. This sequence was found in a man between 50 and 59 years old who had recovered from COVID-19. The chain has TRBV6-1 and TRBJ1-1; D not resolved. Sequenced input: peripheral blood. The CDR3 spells CASRARRSMNTEAFF. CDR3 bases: TGTGCCAGCAGAGCCCGTAGATCCATGAACACTGAAGCTTTCTTT.